This T cell receptor (beta chain) stems from a study of identical twins. Study-level points and caveats: Insertions were fewer in abundant cord blood beta clonotypes, whereas memory repertoires showed none of this pattern.

V was trimmed by 10 bases and J by 9 bases, leaving 13 bases between them. The CDR3 extends over 11 amino acids. Germline CDR1 reads SEHNR; CDR2 reads FQNEAQ (reference sequence). About this clonotype: The antigen is unknown.

TCRdb re-called the 5' RACE reads through MiXCR, storing one row per CDR3 protein. This table holds 200,000 to 300,000 distinct CDR3 sequences, 7.5% found once. The same sample was also studied in work on yellow fever vaccine responses in identical twins. That paper notes: Among the twins, the vaccine T cell response reportedly seemed partly convergent and partly personalized.

The receptor was derived from a woman between 18 and 29 years old in good health. Sample: CD8+ T cells sorted from blood. The chain uses TRBV7-9 and TRBJ2-1; TRBD1 might be the D (5 bases). As DNA, the CDR3 is TGTGCCAACGGTCAGGGATTTGAGCAGTTCTTC. Encoded protein: CANGQGFEQFF.